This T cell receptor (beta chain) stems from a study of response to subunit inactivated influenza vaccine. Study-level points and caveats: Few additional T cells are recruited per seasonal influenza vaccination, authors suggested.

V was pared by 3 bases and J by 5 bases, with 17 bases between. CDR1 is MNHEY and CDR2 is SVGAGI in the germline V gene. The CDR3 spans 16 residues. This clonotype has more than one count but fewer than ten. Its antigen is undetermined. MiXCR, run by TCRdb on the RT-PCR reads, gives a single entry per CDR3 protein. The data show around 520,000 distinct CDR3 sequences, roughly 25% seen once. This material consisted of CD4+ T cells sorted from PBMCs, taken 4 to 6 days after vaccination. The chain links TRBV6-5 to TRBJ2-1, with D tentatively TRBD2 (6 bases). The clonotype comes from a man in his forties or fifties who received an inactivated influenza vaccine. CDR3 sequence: CASSYTLAGRNNEQFF. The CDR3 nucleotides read TGTGCCAGCAGTTATACCCTCGCGGGACGGAACAATGAGCAGTTCTTC.